A single T cell receptor beta chain is shown here with its context. In the original analysis: Amplification of reference gene primers was used by the study to estimate nucleated cell counts. Clones were sequenced by immunoSEQ multiplex PCR, and TCRdb holds only the in-frame ones, with some missing. Clonal size and the V and J genes are those of that table, whereas D and trimming came from the DNA. In the table there are under 85,000 clones, about 86% of which are singletons. These data originate in a study of blood T cell repertoires in COVID-19. Study-level information: The origin of the acute and convalescent COVID-19 samples was the United States, Italy and Spain.

Trimming removed 5 bases at V and 4 bases at J, with 15 bases between. CDR3 length: 15 residues. Germline V gives CDR1 SGHRS, CDR2 YFSETQ. The chain is built from TRBV5-1 and TRBJ1-4, with D perhaps TRBD1 (6 bases). Sequences were obtained from peripheral blood. This receptor was identified in an elderly man in a cohort sampled during active COVID-19. This chain's CDR3 is CASSLFGGINEKLFF. In DNA form, the CDR3 reads TGCGCCAGCAGTTTATTTGGGGGCATTAATGAAAAACTGTTTTTT.